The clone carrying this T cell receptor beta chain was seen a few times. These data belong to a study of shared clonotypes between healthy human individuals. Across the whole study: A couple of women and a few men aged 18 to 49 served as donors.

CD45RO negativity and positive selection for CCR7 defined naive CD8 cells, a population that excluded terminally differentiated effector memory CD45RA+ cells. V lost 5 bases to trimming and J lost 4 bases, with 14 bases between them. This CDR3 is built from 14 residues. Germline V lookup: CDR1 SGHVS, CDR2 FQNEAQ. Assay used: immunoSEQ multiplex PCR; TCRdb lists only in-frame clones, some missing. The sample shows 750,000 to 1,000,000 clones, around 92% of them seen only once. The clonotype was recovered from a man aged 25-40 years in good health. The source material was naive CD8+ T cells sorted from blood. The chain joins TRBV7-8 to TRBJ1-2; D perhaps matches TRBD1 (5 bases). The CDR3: CASSEGPHLYGYTF. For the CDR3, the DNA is TGTGCCAGCAGCGAGGGGCCCCACCTCTATGGCTACACCTTC. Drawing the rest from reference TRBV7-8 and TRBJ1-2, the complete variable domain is GAGVSQSPRYKVAKRGQDVALRCDPISGHVSLFWYQQALGQGPEFLTYFQNEAQLDKSGLPSDRFFAERPEGSVSTLKIQRTQQEDSAVYLCASSEGPHLYGYTFGSGTRLTVV.